This T cell receptor beta chain was obtained from a study of blood T cell repertoires in COVID-19. Looking at the study overall: Some COVID-19 samples were acute and others convalescent; all came from the United States, Italy and Spain. From T cells, B-cell-depleted T cells, or PBMCs came the material, which was cDNA or gDNA.

In the authors' workflow: Researchers report that nucleated cell counts were estimated from reference gene primer amplification. The protocol was immunoSEQ multiplex PCR, while the TCRdb copy is restricted to in-frame clones and leaves out a portion. The V and J calls and clone size are taken from that table; D and trimming were inferred from the DNA. Among approximately 210,000 clones listed, around 84% were seen once. Per the germline V gene, CDR1 is MDHEN and CDR2 is SYDVKM. J was trimmed by 6 bases and V by 2 bases; bases with no gene match: 9. The CDR3 is 16 residues long. This TCR was sampled from a man in his thirties or forties with active or convalescent COVID-19. What was sequenced was peripheral blood. The V and J genes are TRBV28 and TRBJ1-1; 10 bases align to TRBD1. CDR3 in DNA: TGTGCCAGCAGTTTAACCCCGGGACAGGGGATCGCTGAAGCTTTCTTT. It is translated as CASSLTPGQGIAEAFF.